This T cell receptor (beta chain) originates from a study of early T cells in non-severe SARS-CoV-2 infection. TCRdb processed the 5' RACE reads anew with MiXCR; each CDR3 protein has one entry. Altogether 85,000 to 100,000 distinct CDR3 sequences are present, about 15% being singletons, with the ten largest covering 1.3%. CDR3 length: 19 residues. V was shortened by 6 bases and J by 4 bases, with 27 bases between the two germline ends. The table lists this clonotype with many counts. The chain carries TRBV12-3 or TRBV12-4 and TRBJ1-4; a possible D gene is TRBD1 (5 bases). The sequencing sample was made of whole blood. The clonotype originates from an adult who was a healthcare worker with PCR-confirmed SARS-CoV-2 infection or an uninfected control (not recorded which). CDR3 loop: CASSRWVFGGETGNEKLFF. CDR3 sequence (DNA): TGTGCCAGCAGCCGATGGGTATTTGGGGGAGAGACGGGTAATGAAAAACTGTTTTTT.